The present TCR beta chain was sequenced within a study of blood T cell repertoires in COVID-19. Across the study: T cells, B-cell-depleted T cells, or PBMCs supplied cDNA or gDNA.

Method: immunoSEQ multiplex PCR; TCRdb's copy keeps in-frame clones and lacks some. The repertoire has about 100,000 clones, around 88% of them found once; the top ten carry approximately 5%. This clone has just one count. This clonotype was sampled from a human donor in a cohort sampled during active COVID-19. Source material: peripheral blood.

CDR3 coding DNA: TGTGCCAGCAATAAGCAGCGGGCCCCAATAAATGAGCAGTTCTTC. It specifies CASNKQRAPINEQFF. The V gene is TRBV6-6, the J gene TRBJ2-1, with D possibly matching TRBD2 (6 bases). The CDR3 has 15 residues. Germline CDR1 and CDR2: MNHNY and SVGAGI (reference sequence). V was pared by 7 bases and J by 7 bases, with 20 bases between.